A selection of T cell receptor beta chains follows, all from one sample in a study of blood T cells in healthy people across ages. TCRdb re-called the 5' RACE reads with MiXCR, one entry per CDR3 protein. The data show approximately 800,000 distinct CDR3 sequences, about 61% seen once. The sequenced sample was blood. Every receptor here comes from a man aged 40-49 years in good health. CDR3s include the opening cysteine and the closing phenylalanine or tryptophan. The order of the fields is CDR3 length, V gene, clone size, J gene, D gene, CDR3 protein, CDR3 DNA. The D gene is left open where the match is weak. Size tells how often a clone was seen (once, few, many) or the class of an expanded clone, and some rows leave it out.

>17|TRBV4-2|few|TRBJ2-5|TRBD1
CASSYDLPGQGQETQYF
TGTGCCAGCAGTTATGATTTACCGGGACAGGGGCAAGAGACCCAGTACTTC
>16|TRBV20-1|-|TRBJ2-3|-
CSARDFLRGISETQYF
TGCAGTGCTAGAGATTTTTTGAGGGGGATCTCAGAGACGCAGTATTTT
>17|TRBV7-9|-|TRBJ2-7|TRBD1
CASSSWTGVGERDEQYF
TGTGCCAGCAGCTCCTGGACAGGGGTGGGGGAAAGGGACGAGCAGTACTTC
>14|TRBV20-1|-|TRBJ2-1|-
CSAPRDLAYNEQFF
TGCAGTGCTCCACGGGACTTGGCCTACAATGAGCAGTTCTTC
>12|TRBV2|-|TRBJ2-1|-
CASSEAVGEQFF
TGTGCCAGCAGTGAAGCGGTCGGTGAGCAGTTCTTC
>21|TRBV21-1|-|TRBJ2-7|-
CASSKRGTSARGPQSSYEQYF
TGTGCCAGCAGCAAAAGAGGGACCTCGGCCAGGGGTCCCCAAAGCTCCTACGAGCAGTACTTC
>14|TRBV4-3|-|TRBJ2-7|-
CASSHMRGIYEQYF
TGCGCCAGCAGCCACATGCGGGGCATCTACGAGCAGTACTTC
>12|TRBV7-2|-|TRBJ2-7|-
CASSSPSGGQYF
TGTGCCAGCAGCTCACCATCGGGTGGGCAGTACTTC
>16|TRBV2|-|TRBJ2-3|-
CASSPAGPGSTDTQYF
TGTGCCAGCAGTCCGGCGGGACCAGGGAGCACAGATACGCAGTATTTT
>19|TRBV4-3|-|TRBJ2-3|TRBD2
CASSQVVMEAGDFPDTQYF
TGCGCCAGCAGCCAAGTGGTTATGGAAGCGGGAGACTTTCCAGATACGCAGTATTTT
>15|TRBV28|-|TRBJ1-3|-
CASSSGSFSGNTIYF
TGTGCCAGCAGCTCCGGGTCATTCTCTGGAAACACCATATATTTT
>14|TRBV12-3/TRBV12-4|few|TRBJ2-1|-
CASSLWAGEGEQFF
TGTGCCAGCAGTTTATGGGCAGGGGAGGGTGAGCAGTTCTTC
>17|TRBV5-1|once|TRBJ1-6|-
CASSPERGRGSNSPLHF
TGCGCCAGCAGCCCGGAGAGGGGTCGAGGGAGCAATTCACCCCTCCACTTT
>16|TRBV7-9|few|TRBJ2-1|TRBD1
CASSQGQPAISNEQFF
TGTGCCAGCAGCCAGGGACAGCCGGCGATAAGCAATGAGCAGTTCTTC
>13|TRBV29-1|few|TRBJ2-4|-
CSVEDSGGGIQYF
TGCAGCGTTGAAGATAGCGGCGGCGGCATTCAGTACTTC
>16|TRBV5-5|-|TRBJ2-2|-
CASSPRTLTNTGELFF
TGTGCCAGCAGCCCGCGGACACTAACAAACACCGGGGAGCTGTTTTTT
>16|TRBV7-2|few|TRBJ2-6|-
CASSSQVLSGANVLTF
TGTGCCAGCAGCTCCCAGGTCTTGTCTGGGGCCAACGTCCTGACTTTC
>16|TRBV7-3|-|TRBJ1-1|-
CASRISAALAGTEAFF
TGTGCCAGCAGGATTTCAGCTGCGTTAGCTGGGACAGAAGCTTTCTTT
>15|TRBV3-1|-|TRBJ2-7|TRBD1
CASSQYTGQSYEQYF
TGTGCCAGCAGCCAATATACGGGACAGTCCTACGAGCAGTACTTC
>12|TRBV27|few|TRBJ1-1|-
CASRKANTEAFF
TGTGCCAGCAGAAAGGCTAACACTGAAGCTTTCTTT
>15|TRBV20-1|-|TRBJ2-1|-
CSASDGASWDNEQFF
TGCAGTGCTTCCGACGGGGCTAGCTGGGACAATGAGCAGTTCTTC
>15|TRBV7-9|many|TRBJ1-2|-
CASSLNEGFSHGYTF
TGTGCCAGCAGCTTAAATGAAGGGTTTTCGCATGGCTACACCTTC
>14|TRBV6-2/TRBV6-3|-|TRBJ2-1|-
CTSSRAGAYNEQFF
TGTACCAGCAGTAGGGCGGGTGCTTACAATGAGCAGTTCTTC
>13|TRBV20-1|-|TRBJ2-1|-
CSASTYPHNEQFF
TGCAGTGCTAGTACGTATCCCCACAATGAGCAGTTCTTC
>16|TRBV3-1|few|TRBJ2-5|TRBD2
CASSQEGGLASETQYF
TGTGCCAGCAGCCAAGAGGGGGGACTAGCTTCGGAGACCCAGTACTTC
>15|TRBV5-1|-|TRBJ2-2|-
CASSLEGMEAGELFF
TGCGCCAGCAGCTTGGAAGGTATGGAGGCCGGGGAGCTGTTTTTT
>13|TRBV20-1|few|TRBJ2-7|-
CSAVLGGTYEQYF
TGCAGTGCCGTCTTAGGCGGGACCTACGAGCAGTACTTC
>15|TRBV7-3|-|TRBJ2-1|TRBD2
CASSPSGRSTDEQFF
TGTGCCAGCAGCCCAAGCGGGAGGTCTACCGATGAGCAGTTCTTC